The T cell receptor beta chain described here comes from a study of blood T cell repertoires in COVID-19 (dated by TCRdb to the early 2020s). Study-wide context: Samples covering the acute and convalescent phases of COVID-19 were provided by collaborators in the United States, Italy and Spain. Where available, HLA class I and class II types were obtained from metadata supplied by the sample provider rather than from assay-based typing. A freely available public database, intended as a resource for researchers studying the immune response to SARS-CoV-2, is where the repertoires were released. The prospective study material was composed of cDNA or gDNA derived from T cells, B-cell-depleted T cells, or PBMCs. The sample metadata nearly always contained a de-identified subject ID, COVID-19 status, age in years and sex. Subjects who had been exposed to COVID-19, were actively infected with it, or had recovered from it provided the deeply sampled blood TCRbeta repertoires that made up the dataset. Samples came from the ongoing ImmuneRACE study (first 160 participants) plus 1,254 subjects from 6 global collaborators. The full study reports these points: The amount of clinical and demographic metadata varied by source and participant and was provided uncurated.

A word on this clone: Its antigen has not been determined. No much larger clone is present one base from it, and per-base qualities are unavailable.

The immunoSEQ Assay, a bias-controlled multiplex PCR, was used to amplify TCRbeta CDR3 regions from genomic DNA. In the authors' own workflow: The number of nucleated cells in each sample was estimated from the amplification of reference gene primers within the assay. To quantify the absolute abundance of each unique TCRbeta CDR3 rearrangement, sequence reads were collapsed and filtered. For each sample, productive Simpson clonality was calculated as the square root of Simpson's diversity index over productive rearrangements. The table comes from immuneACCESS by way of TCRdb, which keeps in-frame sequences with V and J called. Part of the clones is missing from these tables; in studies checked, under half for an unresolved V gene and the rest for unknown reasons. Clone size and V and J calls were adopted from that table, with D and trimming inferred from the DNA. For this sample there are about 300,000 clones; approximately 90% appear just once. Of the sample, roughly 6.9% falls within the top ten clones.

Samples from volunteer blood donors who had recovered from COVID-19 were contributed by a second Seattle source. Each collaborating institution followed its own protocols to collect whole blood in K2EDTA tubes. For TCRbeta analysis, collaborator samples were shipped as frozen whole blood, as isolated PBMCs, or as DNA extracted from either sample type. The germline V gene gives CDR1 as SGHRS and CDR2 as YFSETQ. Trimming takes 3 bases from V and 3 bases from J, and the germline ends sit 7 bases apart. Including cysteine and phenylalanine, the CDR3 has 13 amino acids. The kept DNA is CDR3 alone, 39 bases in frame from the first base.

This clonotype was obtained from a young woman who had recovered from COVID-19. The receptor chain draws on TRBV5-1 and TRBJ1-5, with the identity of the D gene unclear. The sample was peripheral blood. CDR3 loop: CASSSGPNQPQHF. The DNA sequence follows: TGCGCCAGCAGCTCGGGTCCCAATCAGCCCCAGCATTTT.